A single sample gave rise to the 12 T cell receptor beta chains below, sequenced in a study of cytotoxic CD8 clonotypes in ibrutinib-treated CLL. Libraries were prepared by immunoSEQ multiplex PCR; TCRdb keeps only in-frame clonotypes and omits some of them. The sample yields over 140,000 clones, about 84% seen once. The sequenced sample was PBMCs, obtained after 36 months of ibrutinib treatment. These receptors originate from a human donor with chronic lymphocytic leukemia.

The V and J genes are TRBV30 and TRBJ2-3; perhaps D is TRBD1 or TRBD2 (5 bases each). Trimming took 5 bases from V and 0 from J, leaving 15 bases between them. The CDR3 loop spans 15 amino acids. In germline, CDR1 is GTSNPN, CDR2 SVGIG (reference sequence). The CDR3 DNA reads TGTGCCTGGGACGGGGCGGGCCCTAGCACAGATACGCAGTATTTT. Protein sequence: CAWDGAGPSTDTQYF.

The chain has TRBV10-1 and TRBJ2-7; D is perhaps TRBD1 or TRBD2 (6 bases each). Germline assignment: CDR1 WNHNN and CDR2 SYGVQD (reference sequence). This CDR3 is built from 14 residues. Trimming removed 6 bases from V and 3 bases from J, with 15 bases in between. The DNA of the CDR3 is TGCGCCAGCAGCCCGAGAAAGGGGGGCTACGAGCAGTACTTC. Protein: CASSPRKGGYEQYF.

This clone was detected only a few times. CDR3 DNA sequence: TGTGCCAGCAGTTTTGGTCTAGCGGGATTTGAGCAGTTCTTC. Encoded protein: CASSFGLAGFEQFF. This rearrangement joins TRBV27 to TRBJ2-1, with 9 bases aligning to TRBD2. The trim removed 3 bases at V and 9 bases at J, leaving 6 bases unmatched. The CDR3 is 14 amino acids. Per germline, CDR1 MNHEY and CDR2 SMNVEV (reference sequence).

This rearrangement joins TRBV30 to TRBJ2-1; no reliable D call. The CDR3 is 12 amino acids. The germline gives CDR1 GTSNPN, CDR2 SVGIG (reference sequence). The V gene lost 2 bases and the J gene lost 10 bases, with 12 bases spanning the gap. CDR3 loop: CAWSPYLGEQFF. The CDR3 DNA is TGTGCCTGGAGTCCATACCTGGGGGAGCAGTTCTTC.

The chain links TRBV27 to TRBJ2-3, with TRBD2 identical over 8 bases. With 6 bases clipped from V and 0 bases from J, the junction kept 8 bases outside the gene matches. Germline assignment: CDR1 MNHEY and CDR2 SMNVEV (reference sequence). The CDR3 length is 16 residues. The CDR3 sequence: CASRRGAGGSTDTQYF. Here the CDR3 DNA reads TGTGCCAGCAGGCGGGGGGCGGGGGGAAGCACAGATACGCAGTATTTT.

This clone has more than one count but fewer than ten. The chain carries TRBV25-1 and TRBJ1-4; TRBD1 agrees at 7 bases. The CDR3 extends over 15 amino acids. V lost 1 base, J lost 7 bases, and 6 bases stayed unmatched. Germline CDR1 MGHDK, CDR2 SYGVNS. CDR3 DNA: TGTGCCAGCAGTGAATCGAGACAGGGCCCTGAAAAACTGTTTTTT. Amino acids: CASSESRQGPEKLFF.

The chain couples TRBV4-2 to TRBJ1-5; weak D call: TRBD1 (5 bases). Germline-derived CDR1 and CDR2 are LGHNA and YNFKEQ. This CDR3 has 17 residues. V gave up 3 bases and J gave up 6 bases, with 21 bases separating them. This chain's CDR3 is CASSQDTGQFSPQPQHF. CDR3 DNA: TGTGCCAGCAGCCAGGACACAGGTCAGTTTTCCCCTCAGCCCCAGCATTTT.

This chain uses TRBV7-2 with TRBJ2-1, with a weak D call TRBD2 (5 bases). The V end lost 11 bases, the J end lost 1 base, and 15 bases lay between the germline ends. Germline V gene sequence: CDR1 SGHTA, CDR2 FQGNSA. The CDR3 covers 14 residues. This chain's CDR3 is CAAGMGGSYNEQFF. Written as DNA, the CDR3 is TGTGCCGCCGGCATGGGCGGGTCCTACAATGAGCAGTTCTTC.

The chain uses TRBV4-2 and TRBJ2-7; 10 bases map to TRBD2. Germline assignment: CDR1 LGHNA and CDR2 YNFKEQ. J lost 3 bases, V lost 1 base, and 3 bases had no gene match. This CDR3 is 15 amino acids long. The CDR3 sequence is CASSQASSGSYEQYF. CDR3 nucleotides: TGTGCCAGCAGCCAAGCGTCTAGCGGGAGCTACGAGCAGTACTTC.

J is TRBJ2-7 and V is TRBV27, with D possibly being TRBD2 (6 bases). Germline V gene data show CDR1 as MNHEY and CDR2 as SMNVEV (reference sequence). Trimming removed 5 bases at V and 2 bases at J, with 16 bases between. The CDR3 runs to 15 residues. The DNA of the CDR3 is TGTGCCAGCAGTCCATGGGAGGCAGTGACCTACGAGCAGTACTTC. Encoded protein: CASSPWEAVTYEQYF.

This clone showed up just once. The chain carries TRBV5-1 and TRBJ2-7; D ambiguous. Trimming shortened V by 0 bases and J by 1 base, and 8 bases separated the two germline ends. This CDR3 is built from 14 residues. The V gene's germline CDR1 is SGHRS and CDR2 YFSETQ. CDR3 DNA sequence: TGCGCCAGCAGCTTGGCCCCACTTTCCTACGAGCAGTACTTC. The encoded protein is CASSLAPLSYEQYF.

The rearrangement joins TRBV5-1 to TRBJ2-7, with 10 bases matching TRBD1. CDR1 is SGHRS and CDR2 is YFSETQ in the germline V gene. The CDR3 contains 16 residues. The V and J ends lost 0 bases and 4 bases, in that order; junction bases with no gene match: 7. The CDR3 region is CASSLAHWTGGYEQYF. CDR3 DNA: TGCGCCAGCAGCTTGGCCCACTGGACAGGGGGGTACGAGCAGTACTTC.